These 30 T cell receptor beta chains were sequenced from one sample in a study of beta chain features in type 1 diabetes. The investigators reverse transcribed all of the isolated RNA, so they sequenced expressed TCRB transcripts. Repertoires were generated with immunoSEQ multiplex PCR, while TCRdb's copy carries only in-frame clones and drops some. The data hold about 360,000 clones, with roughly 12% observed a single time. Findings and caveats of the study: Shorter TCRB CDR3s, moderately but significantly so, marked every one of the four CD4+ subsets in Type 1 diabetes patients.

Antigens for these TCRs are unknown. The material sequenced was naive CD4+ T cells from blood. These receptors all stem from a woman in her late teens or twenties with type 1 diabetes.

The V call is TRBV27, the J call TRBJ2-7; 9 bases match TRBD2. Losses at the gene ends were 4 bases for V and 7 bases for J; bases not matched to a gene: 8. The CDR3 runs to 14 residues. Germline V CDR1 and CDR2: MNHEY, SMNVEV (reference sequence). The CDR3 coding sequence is TGTGCCAGCAGTTCAAAAGGGACTAGCCGTGAGCAGTACTTC. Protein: CASSSKGTSREQYF.

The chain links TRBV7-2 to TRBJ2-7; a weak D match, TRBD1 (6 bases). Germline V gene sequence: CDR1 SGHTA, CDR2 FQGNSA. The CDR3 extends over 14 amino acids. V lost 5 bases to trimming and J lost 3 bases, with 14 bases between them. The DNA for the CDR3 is TGTGCCAGCAGCCAAGTTGGGACAAACTACGAGCAGTACTTC. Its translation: CASSQVGTNYEQYF. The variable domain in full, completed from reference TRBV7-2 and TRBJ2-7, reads GAGVSQSPSNKVTEKGKDVELRCDPISGHTALYWYRQSLGQGLEFLIYFQGNSAPDKSGLPSDRFSAERTGGSVSTLTIQRTQQEDSAVYLCASSQVGTNYEQYFGPGTRLTVT.

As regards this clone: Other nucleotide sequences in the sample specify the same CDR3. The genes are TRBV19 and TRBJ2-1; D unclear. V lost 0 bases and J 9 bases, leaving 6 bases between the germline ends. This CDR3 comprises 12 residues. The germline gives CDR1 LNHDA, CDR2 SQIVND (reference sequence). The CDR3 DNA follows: TGTGCCAGTAGTATAGATCGAGGTGAGCAGTTCTTC. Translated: CASSIDRGEQFF.

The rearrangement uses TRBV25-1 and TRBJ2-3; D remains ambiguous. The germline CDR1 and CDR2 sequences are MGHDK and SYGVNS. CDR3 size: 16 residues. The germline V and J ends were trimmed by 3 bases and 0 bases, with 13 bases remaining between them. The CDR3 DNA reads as TGTGCCAGCAGTGATCCCCGCGGATCTAGCACAGATACGCAGTATTTT. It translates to CASSDPRGSSTDTQYF.

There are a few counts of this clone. DNA of the CDR3: TGCAGTGCGGCGACTAGCTACGAGCAGTACTTC. This sequence encodes CSAATSYEQYF. The V call is TRBV20-1, the J call TRBJ2-7, with a tentative D call TRBD2 (6 bases). The germline gives CDR1 DFQATT, CDR2 SNEGSKA (reference sequence). V gave up 6 bases and J gave up 3 bases, with 9 bases separating them. The CDR3 is 11 amino acids.

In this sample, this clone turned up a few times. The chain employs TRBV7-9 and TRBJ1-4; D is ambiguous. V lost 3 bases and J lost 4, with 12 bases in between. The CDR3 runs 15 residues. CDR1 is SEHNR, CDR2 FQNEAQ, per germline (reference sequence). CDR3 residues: CASSFSRGHNEKLFF. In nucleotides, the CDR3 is TGTGCCAGCAGCTTTTCCCGCGGGCATAATGAAAAACTGTTTTTT.

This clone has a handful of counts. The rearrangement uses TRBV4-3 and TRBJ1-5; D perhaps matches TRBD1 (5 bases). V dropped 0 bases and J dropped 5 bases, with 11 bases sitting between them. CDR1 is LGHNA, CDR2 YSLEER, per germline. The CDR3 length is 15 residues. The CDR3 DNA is TGCGCCAGCAGCCAAGATGTGCGGGGGGATCAGCCCCAGCATTTT. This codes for CASSQDVRGDQPQHF.

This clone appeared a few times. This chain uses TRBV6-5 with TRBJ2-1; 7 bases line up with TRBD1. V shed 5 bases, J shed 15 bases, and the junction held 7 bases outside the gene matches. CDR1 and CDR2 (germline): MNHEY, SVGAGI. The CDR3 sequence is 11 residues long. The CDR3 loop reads CASSHDRVGFF. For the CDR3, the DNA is TGTGCCAGCAGTCACGACAGGGTTGGGTTCTTC.

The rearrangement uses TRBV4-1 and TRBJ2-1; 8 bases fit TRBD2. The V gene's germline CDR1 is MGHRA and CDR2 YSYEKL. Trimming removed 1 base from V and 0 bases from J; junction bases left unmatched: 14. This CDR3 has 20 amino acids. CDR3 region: CASSQVRGGGIPLSYNEQFF. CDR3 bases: TGCGCCAGCAGCCAAGTCCGGGGGGGCGGAATCCCTCTCTCCTACAATGAGCAGTTCTTC.

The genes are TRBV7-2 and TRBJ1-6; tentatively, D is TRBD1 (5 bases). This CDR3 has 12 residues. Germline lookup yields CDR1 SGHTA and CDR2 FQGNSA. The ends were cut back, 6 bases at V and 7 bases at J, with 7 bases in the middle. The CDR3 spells CASRAGNSPLHF. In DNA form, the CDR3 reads TGTGCCAGCAGGGCAGGGAATTCACCCCTCCACTTT.

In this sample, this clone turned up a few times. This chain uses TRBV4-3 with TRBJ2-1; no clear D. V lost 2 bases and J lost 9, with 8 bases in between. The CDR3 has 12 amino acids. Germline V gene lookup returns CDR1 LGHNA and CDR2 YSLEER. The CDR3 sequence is CASSQRVGEQFF. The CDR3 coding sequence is TGCGCCAGCAGCCAACGAGTCGGTGAGCAGTTCTTC.

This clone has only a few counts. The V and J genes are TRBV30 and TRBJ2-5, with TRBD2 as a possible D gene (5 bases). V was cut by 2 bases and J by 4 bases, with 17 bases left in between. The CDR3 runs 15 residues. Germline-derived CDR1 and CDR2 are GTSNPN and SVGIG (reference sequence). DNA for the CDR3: TGTGCCTGGAGTACCTACCGGGGTTTGGGAGAGACCCAGTACTTC. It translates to CAWSTYRGLGETQYF.

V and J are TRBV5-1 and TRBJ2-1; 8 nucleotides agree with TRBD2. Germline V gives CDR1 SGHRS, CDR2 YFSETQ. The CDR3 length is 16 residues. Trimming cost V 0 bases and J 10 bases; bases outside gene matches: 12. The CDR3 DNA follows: TGCGCCAGCAGCTTGGCCGGCGGGACTAGGATGCGCGAGCAGTTCTTC. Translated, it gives CASSLAGGTRMREQFF.

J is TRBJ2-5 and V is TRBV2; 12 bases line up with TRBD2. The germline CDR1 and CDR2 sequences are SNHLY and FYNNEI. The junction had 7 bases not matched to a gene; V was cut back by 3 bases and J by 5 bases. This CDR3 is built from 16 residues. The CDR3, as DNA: TGTGCCAGCAGTGAGGGGGGACTAGCGGGTCGGGAGACCCAGTACTTC. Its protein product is CASSEGGLAGRETQYF. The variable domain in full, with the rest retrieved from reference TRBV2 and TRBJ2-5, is EPEVTQTPSHQVTQMGQEVILRCVPISNHLYFYWYRQILGQKVEFLVSFYNNEISEKSEIFDDQFSVERPDGSNFTLKIRSTKLEDSAMYFCASSEGGLAGRETQYFGPGTRLLVL.

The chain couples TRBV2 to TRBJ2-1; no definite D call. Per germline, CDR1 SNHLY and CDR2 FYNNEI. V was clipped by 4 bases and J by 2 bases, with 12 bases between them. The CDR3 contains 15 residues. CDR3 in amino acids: CASSAEVAPYNEQFF. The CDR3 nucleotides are TGTGCCAGCAGTGCCGAGGTAGCCCCCTACAATGAGCAGTTCTTC.

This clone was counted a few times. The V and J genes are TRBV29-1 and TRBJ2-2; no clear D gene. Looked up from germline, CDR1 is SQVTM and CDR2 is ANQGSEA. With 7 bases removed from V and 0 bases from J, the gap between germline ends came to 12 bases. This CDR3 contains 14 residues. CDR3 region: CSAYYLPNTGELFF. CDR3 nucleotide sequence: TGCAGCGCCTACTACCTACCGAACACCGGGGAGCTGTTTTTT.

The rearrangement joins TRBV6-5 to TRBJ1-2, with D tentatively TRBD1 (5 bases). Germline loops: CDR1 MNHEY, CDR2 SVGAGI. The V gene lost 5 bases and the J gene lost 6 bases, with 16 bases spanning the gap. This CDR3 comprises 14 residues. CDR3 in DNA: TGTGCCAGCAGTACTGACAGAAGATCGGATGGCTACACCTTC. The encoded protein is CASSTDRRSDGYTF.

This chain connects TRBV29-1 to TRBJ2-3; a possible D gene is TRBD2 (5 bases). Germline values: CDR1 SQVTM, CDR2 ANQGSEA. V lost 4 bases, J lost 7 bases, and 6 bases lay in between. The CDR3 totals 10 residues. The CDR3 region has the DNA TGCAGCGTTGGGAGGAATACGCAGTATTTT. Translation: CSVGRNTQYF.

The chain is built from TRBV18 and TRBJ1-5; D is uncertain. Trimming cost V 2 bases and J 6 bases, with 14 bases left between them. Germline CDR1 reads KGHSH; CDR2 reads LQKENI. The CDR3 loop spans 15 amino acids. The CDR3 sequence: CASSPNWAAGQPQHF. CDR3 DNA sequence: TGTGCCAGCTCACCAAATTGGGCAGCGGGTCAGCCCCAGCATTTT. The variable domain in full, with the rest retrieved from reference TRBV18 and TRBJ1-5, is NAGVMQNPRHLVRRRGQEARLRCSPMKGHSHVYWYRQLPEEGLKFMVYLQKENIIDESGMPKERFSAEFPKEGPSILRIQQVVRGDSAAYFCASSPNWAAGQPQHFGDGTRLSIL.

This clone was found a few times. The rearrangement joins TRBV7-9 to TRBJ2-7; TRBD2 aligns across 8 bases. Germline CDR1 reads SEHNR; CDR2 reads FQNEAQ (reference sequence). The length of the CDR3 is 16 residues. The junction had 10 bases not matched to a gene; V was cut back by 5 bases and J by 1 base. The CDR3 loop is CASSPSTSAKSYEQYF. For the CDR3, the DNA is TGTGCCAGCAGCCCATCGACTAGCGCGAAATCCTACGAGCAGTACTTC.

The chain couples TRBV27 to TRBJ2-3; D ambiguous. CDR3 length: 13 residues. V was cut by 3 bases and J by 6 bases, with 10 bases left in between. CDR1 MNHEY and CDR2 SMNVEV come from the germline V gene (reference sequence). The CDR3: CASSFTRRDTQYF. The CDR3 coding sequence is TGTGCCAGCAGTTTCACACGGCGGGATACGCAGTATTTT.

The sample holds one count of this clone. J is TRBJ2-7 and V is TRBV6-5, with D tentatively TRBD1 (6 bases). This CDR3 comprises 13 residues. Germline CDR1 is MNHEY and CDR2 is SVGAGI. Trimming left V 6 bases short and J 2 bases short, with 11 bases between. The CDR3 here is CASSGQIPYEQYF. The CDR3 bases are TGTGCCAGCAGCGGACAGATACCCTACGAGCAGTACTTC.

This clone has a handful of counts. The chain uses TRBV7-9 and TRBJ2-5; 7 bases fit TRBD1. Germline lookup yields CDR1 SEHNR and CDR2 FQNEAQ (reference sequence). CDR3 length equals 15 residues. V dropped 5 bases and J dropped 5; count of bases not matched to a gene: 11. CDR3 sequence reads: CASSPGQTFRETQYF. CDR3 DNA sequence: TGTGCCAGCAGCCCGGGACAGACCTTTCGCGAGACCCAGTACTTC. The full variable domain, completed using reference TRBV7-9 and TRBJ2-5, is DTGVSQNPRHKITKRGQNVTFRCDPISEHNRLYWYRQTLGQGPEFLTYFQNEAQLEKSRLLSDRFSAERPKGSFSTLEIQRTEQGDSAMYLCASSPGQTFRETQYFGPGTRLLVL.

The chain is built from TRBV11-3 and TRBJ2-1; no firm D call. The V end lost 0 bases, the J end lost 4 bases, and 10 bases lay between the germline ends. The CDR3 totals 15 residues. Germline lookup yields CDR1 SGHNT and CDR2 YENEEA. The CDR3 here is CASSLDSVFYNEQFF. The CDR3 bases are TGTGCCAGCAGCTTAGACAGTGTCTTTTACAATGAGCAGTTCTTC.

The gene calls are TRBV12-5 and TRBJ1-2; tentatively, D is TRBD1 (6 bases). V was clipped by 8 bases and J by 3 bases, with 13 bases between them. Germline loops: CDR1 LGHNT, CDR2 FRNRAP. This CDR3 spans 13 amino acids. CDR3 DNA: TGTGCTAGTACTTGGACAGATCACTATGGCTACACCTTC. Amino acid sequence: CASTWTDHYGYTF.

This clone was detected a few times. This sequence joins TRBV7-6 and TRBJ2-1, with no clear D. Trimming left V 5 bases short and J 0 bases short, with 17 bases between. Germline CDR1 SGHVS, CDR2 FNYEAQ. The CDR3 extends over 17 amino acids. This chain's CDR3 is CASSPRVGSSSYNEQFF. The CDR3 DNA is TGTGCCAGCAGCCCTAGAGTAGGCAGTAGCTCCTACAATGAGCAGTTCTTC.

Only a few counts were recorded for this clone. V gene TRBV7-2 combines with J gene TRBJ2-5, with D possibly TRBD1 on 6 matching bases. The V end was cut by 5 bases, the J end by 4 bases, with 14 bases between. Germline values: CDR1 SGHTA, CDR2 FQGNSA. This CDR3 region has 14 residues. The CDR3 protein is CASSAGRGRETQYF. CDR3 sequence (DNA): TGTGCCAGCAGCGCGGGCAGGGGACGAGAGACCCAGTACTTC.

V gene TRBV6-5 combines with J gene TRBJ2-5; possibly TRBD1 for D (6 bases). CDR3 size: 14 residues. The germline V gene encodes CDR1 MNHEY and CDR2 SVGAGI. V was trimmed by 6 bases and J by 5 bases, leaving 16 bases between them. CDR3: CASRSDQTGETQYF. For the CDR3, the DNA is TGTGCCAGCAGGTCGGACCAAACAGGGGAGACCCAGTACTTC.

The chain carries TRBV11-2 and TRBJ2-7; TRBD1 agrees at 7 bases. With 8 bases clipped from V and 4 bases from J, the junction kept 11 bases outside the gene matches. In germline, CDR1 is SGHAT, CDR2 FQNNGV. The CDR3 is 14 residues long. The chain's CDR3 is CASRRQDRAYEQYF. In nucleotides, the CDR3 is TGTGCCAGCCGACGTCAAGACAGGGCGTACGAGCAGTACTTC.

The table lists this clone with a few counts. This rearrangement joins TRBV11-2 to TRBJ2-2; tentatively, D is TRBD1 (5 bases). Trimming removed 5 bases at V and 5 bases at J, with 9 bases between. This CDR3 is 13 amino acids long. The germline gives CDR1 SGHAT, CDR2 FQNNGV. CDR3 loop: CASSPQGTGELFF. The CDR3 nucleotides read TGTGCCAGCAGCCCCCAGGGTACCGGGGAGCTGTTTTTT.